This T cell receptor (beta chain) was identified during a study of blood T cell repertoires in COVID-19. Study details: The United States, Italy and Spain supplied acute and convalescent COVID-19 samples. The cDNA or gDNA used as material had been derived from T cells, B-cell-depleted T cells, or PBMCs.

Germline V gives CDR1 MGHRA, CDR2 YSYEKL. Between the trimmed V and J ends, which lost 1 base and 2 bases, there was a span of 13 bases. The length of the CDR3 is 16 residues. Source study methods: Reference gene primers were amplified, and this amplification served to estimate nucleated cell counts. Data came from immunoSEQ multiplex PCR; TCRdb stores just in-frame clones and leaves some out. V, J and clone size are taken as reported in that table, and D and trimming were inferred from the DNA itself. The repertoire includes about 110,000 clones, under 85% of them detected once, and 14% sits in the top ten. This clone has a handful of counts.

V usage is TRBV4-1 and J usage is TRBJ2-3; the D is unclear. This TCR was recovered from an older woman with acute or convalescent COVID-19. The material sequenced was peripheral blood. CDR3 DNA sequence: TGCGCCAGCAGCCAAGGTACGACACTTACCACAGATACGCAGTATTTT. Its protein product is CASSQGTTLTTDTQYF.